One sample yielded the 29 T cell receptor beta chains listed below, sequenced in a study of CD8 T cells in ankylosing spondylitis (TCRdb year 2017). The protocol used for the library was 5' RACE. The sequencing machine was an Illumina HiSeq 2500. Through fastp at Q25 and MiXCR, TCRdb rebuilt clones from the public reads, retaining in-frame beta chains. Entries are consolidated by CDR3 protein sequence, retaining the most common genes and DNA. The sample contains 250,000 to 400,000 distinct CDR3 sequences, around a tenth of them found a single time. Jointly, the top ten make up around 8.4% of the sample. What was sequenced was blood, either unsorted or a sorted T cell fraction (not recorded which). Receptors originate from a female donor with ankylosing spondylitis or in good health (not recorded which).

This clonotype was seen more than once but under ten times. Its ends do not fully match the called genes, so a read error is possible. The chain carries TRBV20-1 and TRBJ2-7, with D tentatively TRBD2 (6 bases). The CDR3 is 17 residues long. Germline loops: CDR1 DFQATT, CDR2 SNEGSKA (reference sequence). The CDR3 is CCAHLGGAGRSSYEQYF. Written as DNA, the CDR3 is TGCTGTGCCCACCTTGGGGGAGCGGGTAGGAGCTCCTACGAGCAGTACTTC.

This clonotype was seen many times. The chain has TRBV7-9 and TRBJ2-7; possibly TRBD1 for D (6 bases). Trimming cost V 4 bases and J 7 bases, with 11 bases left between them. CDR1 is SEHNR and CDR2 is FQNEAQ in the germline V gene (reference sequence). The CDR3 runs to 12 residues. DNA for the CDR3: TGTGCCAGCAGCTCTCAGGGGTTTGAGCAGTACTTC. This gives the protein CASSSQGFEQYF.

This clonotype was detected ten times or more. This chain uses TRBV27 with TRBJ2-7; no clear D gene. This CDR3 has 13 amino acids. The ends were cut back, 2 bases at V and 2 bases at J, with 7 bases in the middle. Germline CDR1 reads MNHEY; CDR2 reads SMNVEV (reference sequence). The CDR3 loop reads CASSLAHTYEQYF. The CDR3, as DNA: TGTGCCAGCAGTTTAGCACACACCTACGAGCAGTACTTC.

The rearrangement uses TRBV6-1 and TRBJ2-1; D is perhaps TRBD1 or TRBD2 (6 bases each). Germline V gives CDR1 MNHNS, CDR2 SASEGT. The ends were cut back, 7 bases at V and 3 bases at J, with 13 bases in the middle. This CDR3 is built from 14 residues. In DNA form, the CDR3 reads TGTGCCAGCATGCCGGGGGCGATCTACAATGAGCAGTTCTTC. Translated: CASMPGAIYNEQFF.

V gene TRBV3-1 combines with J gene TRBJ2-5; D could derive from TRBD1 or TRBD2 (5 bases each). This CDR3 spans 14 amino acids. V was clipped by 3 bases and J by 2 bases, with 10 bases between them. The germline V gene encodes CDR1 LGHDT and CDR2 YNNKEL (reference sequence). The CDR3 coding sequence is TGTGCCAGCAGCCAGCGATGGGGGCAAGAGACCCAGTACTTC. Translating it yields CASSQRWGQETQYF.

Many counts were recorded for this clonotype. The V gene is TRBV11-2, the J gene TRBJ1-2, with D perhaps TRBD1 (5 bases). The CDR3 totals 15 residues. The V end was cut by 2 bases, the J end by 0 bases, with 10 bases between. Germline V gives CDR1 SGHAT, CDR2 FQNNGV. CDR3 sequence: CASSLIGRANYGYTF. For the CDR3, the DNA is TGTGCCAGCAGCTTAATAGGCAGGGCTAACTATGGCTACACCTTC.

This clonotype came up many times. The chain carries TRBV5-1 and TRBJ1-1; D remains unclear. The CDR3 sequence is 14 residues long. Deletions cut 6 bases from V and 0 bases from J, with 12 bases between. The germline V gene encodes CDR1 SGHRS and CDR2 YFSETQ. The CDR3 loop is CASKDQSLNTEAFF. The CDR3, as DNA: TGCGCCAGCAAGGACCAAAGTCTGAACACTGAAGCTTTCTTT.

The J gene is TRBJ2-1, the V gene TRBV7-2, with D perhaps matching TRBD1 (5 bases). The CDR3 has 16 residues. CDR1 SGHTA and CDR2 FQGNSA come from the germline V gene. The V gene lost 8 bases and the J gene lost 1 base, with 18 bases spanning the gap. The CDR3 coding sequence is TGTGCCAGCGGGCCCCAGGGCACGACGTCCTACAATGAGCAGTTCTTC. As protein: CASGPQGTTSYNEQFF.

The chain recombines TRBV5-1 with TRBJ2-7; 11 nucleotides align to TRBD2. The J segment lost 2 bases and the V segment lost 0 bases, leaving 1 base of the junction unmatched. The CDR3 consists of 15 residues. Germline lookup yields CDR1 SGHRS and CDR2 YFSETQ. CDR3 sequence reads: CASSLGLAGTYEQYF. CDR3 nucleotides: TGCGCCAGCAGCTTGGGACTAGCGGGAACCTACGAGCAGTACTTC.

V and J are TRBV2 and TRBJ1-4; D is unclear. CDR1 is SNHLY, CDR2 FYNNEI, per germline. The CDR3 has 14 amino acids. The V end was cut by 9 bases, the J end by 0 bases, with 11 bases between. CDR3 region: CASRGPATNEKLFF. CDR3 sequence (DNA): TGTGCCAGTAGAGGACCGGCAACTAATGAAAAACTGTTTTTT.

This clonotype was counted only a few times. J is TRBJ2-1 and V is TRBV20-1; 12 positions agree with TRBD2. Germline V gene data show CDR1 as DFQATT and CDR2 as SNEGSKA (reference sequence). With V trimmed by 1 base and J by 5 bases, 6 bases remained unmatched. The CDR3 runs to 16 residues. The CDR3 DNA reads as TGCAGTGCTAGAGCCCTAGCGGGAGGGCTAAACAATGAGCAGTTCTTC. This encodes CSARALAGGLNNEQFF.

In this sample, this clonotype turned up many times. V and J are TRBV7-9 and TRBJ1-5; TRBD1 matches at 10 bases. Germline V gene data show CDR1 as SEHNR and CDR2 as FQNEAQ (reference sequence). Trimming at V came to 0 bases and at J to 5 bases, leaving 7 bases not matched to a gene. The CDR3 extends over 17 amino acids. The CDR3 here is CASSLAPGQGYHQPQHF. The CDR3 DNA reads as TGTGCCAGCAGCTTAGCCCCGGGACAGGGGTACCATCAGCCCCAGCATTTT.

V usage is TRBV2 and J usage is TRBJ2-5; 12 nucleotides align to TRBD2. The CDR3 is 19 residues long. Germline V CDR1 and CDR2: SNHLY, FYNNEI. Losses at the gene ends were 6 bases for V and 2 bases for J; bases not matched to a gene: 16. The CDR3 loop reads CASSRGVGLAGGIQETQYF. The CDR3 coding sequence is TGTGCCAGCAGCCGAGGTGTCGGTCTAGCGGGAGGGATACAAGAGACCCAGTACTTC.

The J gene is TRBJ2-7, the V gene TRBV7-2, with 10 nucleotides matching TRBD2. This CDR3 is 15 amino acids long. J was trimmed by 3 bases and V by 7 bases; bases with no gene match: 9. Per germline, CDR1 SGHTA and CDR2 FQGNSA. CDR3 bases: TGTGCCAGCACCCAAGCTAGCGGGAGCATCTACGAGCAGTACTTC. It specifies CASTQASGSIYEQYF. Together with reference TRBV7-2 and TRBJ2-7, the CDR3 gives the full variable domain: GAGVSQSPSNKVTEKGKDVELRCDPISGHTALYWYRQSLGQGLEFLIYFQGNSAPDKSGLPSDRFSAERTGGSVSTLTIQRTQQEDSAVYLCASTQASGSIYEQYFGPGTRLTVT.

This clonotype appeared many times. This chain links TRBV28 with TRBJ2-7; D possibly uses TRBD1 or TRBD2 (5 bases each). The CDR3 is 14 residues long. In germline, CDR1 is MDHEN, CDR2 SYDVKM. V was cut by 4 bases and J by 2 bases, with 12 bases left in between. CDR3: CASSSSGPPYEQYF. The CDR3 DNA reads TGTGCCAGCAGTTCGTCGGGACCCCCCTACGAGCAGTACTTC.

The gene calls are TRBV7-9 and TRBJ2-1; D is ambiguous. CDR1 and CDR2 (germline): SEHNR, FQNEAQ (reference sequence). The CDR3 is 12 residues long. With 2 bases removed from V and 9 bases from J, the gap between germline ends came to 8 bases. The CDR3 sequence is CASSLLGSEQFF. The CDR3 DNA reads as TGTGCCAGCAGCTTATTAGGTAGTGAGCAGTTCTTC.

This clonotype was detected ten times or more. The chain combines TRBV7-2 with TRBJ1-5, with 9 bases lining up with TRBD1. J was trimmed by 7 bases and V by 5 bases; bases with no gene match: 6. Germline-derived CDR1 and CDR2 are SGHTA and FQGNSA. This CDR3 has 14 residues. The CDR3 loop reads CASSGTGTVQPQHF. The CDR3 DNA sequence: TGTGCCAGCAGCGGGACAGGGACAGTACAGCCCCAGCATTTT.

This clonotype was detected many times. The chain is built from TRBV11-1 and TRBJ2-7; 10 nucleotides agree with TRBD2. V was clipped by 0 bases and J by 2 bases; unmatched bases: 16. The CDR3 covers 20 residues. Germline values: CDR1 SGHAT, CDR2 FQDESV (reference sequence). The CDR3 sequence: CASSLANTAGGLKSPYEQYF. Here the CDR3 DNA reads TGTGCCAGCAGCTTAGCGAATACAGCGGGGGGGCTTAAGTCCCCCTACGAGCAGTACTTC.

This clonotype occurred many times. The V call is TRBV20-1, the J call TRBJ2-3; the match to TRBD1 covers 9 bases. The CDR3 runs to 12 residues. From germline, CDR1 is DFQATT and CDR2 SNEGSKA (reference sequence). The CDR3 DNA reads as TGCAGCGGTACAGGGGGCAGAGATACGCAGTATTTT. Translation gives CSGTGGRDTQYF.

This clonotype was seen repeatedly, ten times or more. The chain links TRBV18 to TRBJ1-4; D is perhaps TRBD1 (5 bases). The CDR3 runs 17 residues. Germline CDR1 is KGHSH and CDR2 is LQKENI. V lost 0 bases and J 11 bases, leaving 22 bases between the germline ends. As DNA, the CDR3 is TGTGCCAGCTCACCACCTAATCCCGGGGGATTTGACTTTAAACTGTTTTTT. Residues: CASSPPNPGGFDFKLFF.

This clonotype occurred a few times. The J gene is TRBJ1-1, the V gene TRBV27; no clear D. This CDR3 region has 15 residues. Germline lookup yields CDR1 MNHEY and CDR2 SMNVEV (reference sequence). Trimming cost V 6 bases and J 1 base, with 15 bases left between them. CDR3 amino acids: CASRLSWAKNTEAFF. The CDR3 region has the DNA TGTGCCAGCAGGCTGTCGTGGGCTAAGAACACTGAAGCTTTCTTT.

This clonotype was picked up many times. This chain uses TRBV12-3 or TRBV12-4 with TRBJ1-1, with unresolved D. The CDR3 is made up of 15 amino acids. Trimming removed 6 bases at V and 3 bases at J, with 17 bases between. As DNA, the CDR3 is TGTGCCAGCAGCCGAAATGACCTGGCGCACACTGAAGCTTTCTTT. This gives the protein CASSRNDLAHTEAFF.

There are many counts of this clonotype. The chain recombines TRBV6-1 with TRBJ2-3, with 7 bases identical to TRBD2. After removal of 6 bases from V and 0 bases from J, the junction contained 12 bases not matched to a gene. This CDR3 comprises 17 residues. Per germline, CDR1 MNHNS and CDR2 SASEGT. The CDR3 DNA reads TGTGCCAGCAGCCCAAGGGCCCTAGCGGAAAGCACAGATACGCAGTATTTT. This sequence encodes CASSPRALAESTDTQYF.

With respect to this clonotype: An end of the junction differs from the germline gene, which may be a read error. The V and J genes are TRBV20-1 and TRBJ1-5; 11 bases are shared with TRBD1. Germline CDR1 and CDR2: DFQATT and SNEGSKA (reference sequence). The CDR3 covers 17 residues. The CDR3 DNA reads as TGCTGTGCTAGGGCCTTGGACAGGGGGCCTAGGAATCAGCCCCAGCATTTT. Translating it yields CCARALDRGPRNQPQHF.

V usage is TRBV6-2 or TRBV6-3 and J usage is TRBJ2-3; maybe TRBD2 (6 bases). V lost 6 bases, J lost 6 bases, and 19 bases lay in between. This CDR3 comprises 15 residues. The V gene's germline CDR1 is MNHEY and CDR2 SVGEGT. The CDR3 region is CASSLGRLARDTQYF. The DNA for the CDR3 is TGTGCCAGCAGCCTCGGGCGGCTAGCGAGGGATACGCAGTATTTT.

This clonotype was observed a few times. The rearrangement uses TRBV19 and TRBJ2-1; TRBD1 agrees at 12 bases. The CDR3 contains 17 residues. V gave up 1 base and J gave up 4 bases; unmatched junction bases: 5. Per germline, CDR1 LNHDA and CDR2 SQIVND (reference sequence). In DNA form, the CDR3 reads TGTGCCAGTAGTATAGGTGGGACAGGGGGCCGGTACAATGAGCAGTTCTTC. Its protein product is CASSIGGTGGRYNEQFF.

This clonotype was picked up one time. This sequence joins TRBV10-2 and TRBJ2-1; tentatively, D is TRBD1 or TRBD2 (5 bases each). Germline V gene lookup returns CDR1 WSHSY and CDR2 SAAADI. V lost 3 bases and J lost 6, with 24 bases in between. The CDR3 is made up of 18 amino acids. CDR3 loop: CASSERRELDTDSNEQFF. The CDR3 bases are TGCGCCAGCAGTGAAAGAAGGGAGTTGGACACCGACTCCAATGAGCAGTTCTTC.

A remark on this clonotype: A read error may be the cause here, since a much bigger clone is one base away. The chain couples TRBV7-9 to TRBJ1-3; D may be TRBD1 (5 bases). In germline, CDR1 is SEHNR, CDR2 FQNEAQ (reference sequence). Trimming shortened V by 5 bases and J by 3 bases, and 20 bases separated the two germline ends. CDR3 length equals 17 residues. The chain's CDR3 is CASSPPRATADGNTIYF. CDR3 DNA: TGTGCCAGCAGCCCCCCCCGCGCGACAGCGGATGGAAACACCATATATTTT.

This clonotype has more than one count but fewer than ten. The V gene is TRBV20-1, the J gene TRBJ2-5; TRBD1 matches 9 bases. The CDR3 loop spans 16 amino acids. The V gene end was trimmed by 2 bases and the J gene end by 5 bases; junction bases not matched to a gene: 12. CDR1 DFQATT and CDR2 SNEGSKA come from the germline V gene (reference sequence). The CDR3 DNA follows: TGCAGTGCTAGACAACTGACAGGGGGGGCCGAGGAGACCCAGTACTTC. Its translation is CSARQLTGGAEETQYF.